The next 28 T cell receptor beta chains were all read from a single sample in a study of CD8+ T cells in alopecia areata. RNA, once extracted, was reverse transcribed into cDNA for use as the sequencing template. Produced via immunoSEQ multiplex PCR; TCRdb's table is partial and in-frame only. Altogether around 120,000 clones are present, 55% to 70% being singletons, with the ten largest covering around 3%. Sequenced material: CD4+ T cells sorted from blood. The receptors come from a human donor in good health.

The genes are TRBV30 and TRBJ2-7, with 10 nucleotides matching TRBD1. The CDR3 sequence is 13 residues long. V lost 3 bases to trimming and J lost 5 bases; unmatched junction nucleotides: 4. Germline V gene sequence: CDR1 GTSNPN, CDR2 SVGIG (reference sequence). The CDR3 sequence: CAWSRTGGHEQYF. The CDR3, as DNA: TGTGCCTGGAGCAGGACAGGGGGTCACGAGCAGTACTTC.

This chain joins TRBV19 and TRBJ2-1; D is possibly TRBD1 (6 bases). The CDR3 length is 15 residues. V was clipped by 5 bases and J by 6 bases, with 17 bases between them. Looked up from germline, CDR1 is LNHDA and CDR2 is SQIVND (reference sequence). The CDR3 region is CASSLQGSSINEQFF. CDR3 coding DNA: TGTGCCAGTAGTTTACAGGGTAGTTCGATCAATGAGCAGTTCTTC.

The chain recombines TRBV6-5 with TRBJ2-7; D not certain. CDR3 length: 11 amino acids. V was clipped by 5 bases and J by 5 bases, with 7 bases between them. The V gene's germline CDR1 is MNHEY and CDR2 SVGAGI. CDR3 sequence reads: CASSRSDEQYF. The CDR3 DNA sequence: TGTGCCAGCAGTCGTTCGGACGAGCAGTACTTC.

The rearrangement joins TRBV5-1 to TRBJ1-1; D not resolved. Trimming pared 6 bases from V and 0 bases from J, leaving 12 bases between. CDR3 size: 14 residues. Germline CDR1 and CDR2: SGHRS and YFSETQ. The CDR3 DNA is TGCGCCAGCACCAGAGACGGCATGAACACTGAAGCTTTCTTT. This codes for CASTRDGMNTEAFF. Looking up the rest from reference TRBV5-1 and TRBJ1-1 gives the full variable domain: KAGVTQTPRYLIKTRGQQVTLSCSPISGHRSVSWYQQTPGQGLQFLFEYFSETQRNKGNFPGRFSGRQFSNSRSEMNVSTLELGDSALYLCASTRDGMNTEAFFGQGTRLTVV.

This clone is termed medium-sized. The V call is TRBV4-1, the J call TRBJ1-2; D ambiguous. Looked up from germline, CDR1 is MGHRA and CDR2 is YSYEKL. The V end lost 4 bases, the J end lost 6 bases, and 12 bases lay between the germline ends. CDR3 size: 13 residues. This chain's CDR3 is CASSPLGPDGYTF. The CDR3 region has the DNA TGCGCCAGCAGCCCCTTGGGCCCGGATGGCTACACCTTC.

CDR3 region: CASSGLREQYF. The CDR3 nucleotides read TGTGCCAGCAGTGGACTGCGCGAGCAGTACTTC. This sequence joins TRBV6-5 and TRBJ2-7; a possible D gene is TRBD2 (5 bases). V was clipped by 5 bases and J by 6 bases, with 8 bases between them. CDR1 and CDR2 (germline): MNHEY, SVGAGI. The CDR3 has 11 residues.

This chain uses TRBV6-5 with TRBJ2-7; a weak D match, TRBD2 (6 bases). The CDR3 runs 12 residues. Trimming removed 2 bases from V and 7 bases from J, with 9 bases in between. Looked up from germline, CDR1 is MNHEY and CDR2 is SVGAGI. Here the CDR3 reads CASSYTGGEQYF. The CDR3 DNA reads TGTGCCAGCAGTTACACTGGAGGGGAGCAGTACTTC.

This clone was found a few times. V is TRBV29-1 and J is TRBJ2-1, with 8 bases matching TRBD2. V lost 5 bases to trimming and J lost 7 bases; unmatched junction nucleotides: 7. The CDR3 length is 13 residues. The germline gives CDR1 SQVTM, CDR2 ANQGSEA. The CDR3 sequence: CSVLGGVRNEQFF. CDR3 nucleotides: TGCAGCGTTCTCGGGGGGGTGCGAAATGAGCAGTTCTTC.

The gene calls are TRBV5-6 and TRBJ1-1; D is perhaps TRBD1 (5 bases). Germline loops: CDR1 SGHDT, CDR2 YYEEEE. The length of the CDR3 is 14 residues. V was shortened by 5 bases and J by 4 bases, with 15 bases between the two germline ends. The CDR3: CASRPGTAGTEAFF. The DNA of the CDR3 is TGTGCCAGCAGACCAGGGACGGCGGGCACTGAAGCTTTCTTT.

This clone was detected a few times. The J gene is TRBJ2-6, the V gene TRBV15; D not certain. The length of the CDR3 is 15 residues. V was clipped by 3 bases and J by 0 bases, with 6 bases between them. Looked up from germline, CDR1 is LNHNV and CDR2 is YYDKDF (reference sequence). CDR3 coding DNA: TGTGCCACCAGCAGTTTTGGCTCTGGGGCCAACGTCCTGACTTTC. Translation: CATSSFGSGANVLTF.

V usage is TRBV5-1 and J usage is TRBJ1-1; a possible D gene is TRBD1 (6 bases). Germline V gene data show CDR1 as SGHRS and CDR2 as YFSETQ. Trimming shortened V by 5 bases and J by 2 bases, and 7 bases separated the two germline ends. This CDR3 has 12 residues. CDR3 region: CASRQGNTEAFF. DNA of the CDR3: TGCGCCAGCAGACAGGGTAACACTGAAGCTTTCTTT. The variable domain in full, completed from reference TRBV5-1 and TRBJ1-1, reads KAGVTQTPRYLIKTRGQQVTLSCSPISGHRSVSWYQQTPGQGLQFLFEYFSETQRNKGNFPGRFSGRQFSNSRSEMNVSTLELGDSALYLCASRQGNTEAFFGQGTRLTVV.

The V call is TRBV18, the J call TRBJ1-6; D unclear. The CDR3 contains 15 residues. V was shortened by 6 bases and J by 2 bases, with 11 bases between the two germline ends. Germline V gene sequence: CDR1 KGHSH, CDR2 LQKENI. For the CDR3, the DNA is TGTGCCAGCTCCGATATAGCGGCCTATAATTCACCCCTCCACTTT. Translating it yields CASSDIAAYNSPLHF.

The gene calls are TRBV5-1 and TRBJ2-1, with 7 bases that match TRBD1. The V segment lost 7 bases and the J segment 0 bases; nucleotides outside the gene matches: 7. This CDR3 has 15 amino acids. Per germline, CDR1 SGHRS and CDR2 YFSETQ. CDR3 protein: CASGYRGGSYNEQFF. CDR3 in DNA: TGCGCCAGCGGATACAGGGGCGGCTCCTACAATGAGCAGTTCTTC. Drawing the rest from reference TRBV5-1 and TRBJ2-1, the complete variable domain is KAGVTQTPRYLIKTRGQQVTLSCSPISGHRSVSWYQQTPGQGLQFLFEYFSETQRNKGNFPGRFSGRQFSNSRSEMNVSTLELGDSALYLCASGYRGGSYNEQFFGPGTRLTVL.

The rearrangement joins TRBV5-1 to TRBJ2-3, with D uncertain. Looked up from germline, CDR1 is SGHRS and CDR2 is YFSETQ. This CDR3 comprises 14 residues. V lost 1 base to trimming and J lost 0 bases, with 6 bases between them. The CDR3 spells CASSLKTSTDTQYF. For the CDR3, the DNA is TGCGCCAGCAGCTTGAAGACTAGCACAGATACGCAGTATTTT. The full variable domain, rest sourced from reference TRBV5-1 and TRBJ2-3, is KAGVTQTPRYLIKTRGQQVTLSCSPISGHRSVSWYQQTPGQGLQFLFEYFSETQRNKGNFPGRFSGRQFSNSRSEMNVSTLELGDSALYLCASSLKTSTDTQYFGPGTRLTVL.

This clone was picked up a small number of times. In DNA form, the CDR3 reads TGTGCCAGCAGCTCCACACTAGCAGCCTACGAGCAGTACTTC. Protein sequence: CASSSTLAAYEQYF. The chain employs TRBV7-9 and TRBJ2-7, with a weak D call TRBD2 (6 bases). Germline lookup yields CDR1 SEHNR and CDR2 FQNEAQ (reference sequence). The V and J ends lost 4 bases and 2 bases respectively, with 12 bases between them. There are 14 residues in the CDR3.

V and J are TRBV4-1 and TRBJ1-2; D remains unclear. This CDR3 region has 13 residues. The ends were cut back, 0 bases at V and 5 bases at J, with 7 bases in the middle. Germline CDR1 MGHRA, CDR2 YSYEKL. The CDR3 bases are TGCGCCAGCAGCCAAGATACGCGGTATGGCTACACCTTC. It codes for CASSQDTRYGYTF.

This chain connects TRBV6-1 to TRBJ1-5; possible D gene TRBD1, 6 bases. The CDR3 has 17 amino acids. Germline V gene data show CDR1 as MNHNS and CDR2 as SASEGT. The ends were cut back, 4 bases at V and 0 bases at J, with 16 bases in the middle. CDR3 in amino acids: CASSARTAPYSNQPQHF. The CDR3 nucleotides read TGTGCCAGCAGTGCAAGGACAGCCCCGTATAGCAATCAGCCCCAGCATTTT.

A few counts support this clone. Here the CDR3 reads CASSDRGIRQAFF. The CDR3 DNA sequence: TGTGCCAGCAGTGACAGGGGAATTAGGCAAGCTTTCTTT. The chain has TRBV2 and TRBJ1-1; D perhaps matches TRBD1 (6 bases). V was shortened by 3 bases and J by 9 bases, with 14 bases between the two germline ends. There are 13 residues in the CDR3. Germline V lookup: CDR1 SNHLY, CDR2 FYNNEI.

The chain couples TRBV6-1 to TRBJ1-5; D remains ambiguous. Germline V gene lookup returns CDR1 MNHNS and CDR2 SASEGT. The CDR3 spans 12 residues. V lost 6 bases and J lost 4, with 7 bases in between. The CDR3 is CASRTGNQPQHF. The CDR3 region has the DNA TGTGCCAGCAGGACGGGGAATCAGCCCCAGCATTTT.

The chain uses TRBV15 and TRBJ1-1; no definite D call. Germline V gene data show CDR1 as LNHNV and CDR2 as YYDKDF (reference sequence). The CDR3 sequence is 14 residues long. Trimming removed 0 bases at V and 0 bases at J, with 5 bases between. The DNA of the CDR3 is TGTGCCACCAGCAGAGATCGAGTGAACACTGAAGCTTTCTTT. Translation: CATSRDRVNTEAFF.

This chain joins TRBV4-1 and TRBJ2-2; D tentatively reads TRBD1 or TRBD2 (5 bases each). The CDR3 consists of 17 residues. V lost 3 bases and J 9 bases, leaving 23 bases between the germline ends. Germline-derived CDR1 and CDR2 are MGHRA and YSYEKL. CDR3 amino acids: CASSQDPGTLRTRELFF. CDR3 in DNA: TGCGCCAGCAGCCAGGATCCCGGGACGCTTAGGACCCGGGAGCTGTTTTTT.

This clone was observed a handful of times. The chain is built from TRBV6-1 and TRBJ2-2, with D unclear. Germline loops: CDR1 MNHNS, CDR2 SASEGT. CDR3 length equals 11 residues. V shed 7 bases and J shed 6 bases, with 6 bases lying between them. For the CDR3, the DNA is TGTGCCAGCAATACCCCCGGGGAGCTGTTTTTT. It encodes CASNTPGELFF.

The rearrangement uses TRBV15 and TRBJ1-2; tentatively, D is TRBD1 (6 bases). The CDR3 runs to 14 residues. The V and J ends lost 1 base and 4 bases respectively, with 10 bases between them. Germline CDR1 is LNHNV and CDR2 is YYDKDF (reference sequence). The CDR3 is CATSRGGGGYGYTF. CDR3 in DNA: TGTGCCACCAGCAGAGGGGGAGGGGGCTATGGCTACACCTTC. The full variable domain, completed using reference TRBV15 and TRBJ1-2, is DAMVIQNPRYQVTQFGKPVTLSCSQTLNHNVMYWYQQKSSQAPKLLFHYYDKDFNNEADTPDNFQSRRPNTSFCFLDIRSPGLGDTAMYLCATSRGGGGYGYTFGSGTRLTVV.

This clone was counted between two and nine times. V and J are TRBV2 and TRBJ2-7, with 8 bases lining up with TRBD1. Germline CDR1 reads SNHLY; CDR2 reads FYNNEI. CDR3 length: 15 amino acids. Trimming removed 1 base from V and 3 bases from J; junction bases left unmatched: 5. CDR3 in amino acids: CASSEGRGPIYEQYF. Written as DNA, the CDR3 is TGTGCCAGCAGTGAAGGCAGGGGGCCCATCTACGAGCAGTACTTC.

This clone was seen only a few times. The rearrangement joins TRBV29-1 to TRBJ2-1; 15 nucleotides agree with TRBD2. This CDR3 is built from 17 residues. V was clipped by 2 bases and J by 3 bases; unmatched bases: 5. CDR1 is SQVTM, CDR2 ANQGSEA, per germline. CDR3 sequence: CSVERPGLAGGYNEQFF. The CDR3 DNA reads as TGCAGCGTTGAAAGACCGGGACTAGCGGGGGGCTACAATGAGCAGTTCTTC.

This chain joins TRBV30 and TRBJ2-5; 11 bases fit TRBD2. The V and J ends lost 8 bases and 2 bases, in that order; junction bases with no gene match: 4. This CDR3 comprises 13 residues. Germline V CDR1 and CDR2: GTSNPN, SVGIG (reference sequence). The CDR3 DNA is TGTGCCAAGACTAGCGGGAATCAAGAGACCCAGTACTTC. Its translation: CAKTSGNQETQYF.

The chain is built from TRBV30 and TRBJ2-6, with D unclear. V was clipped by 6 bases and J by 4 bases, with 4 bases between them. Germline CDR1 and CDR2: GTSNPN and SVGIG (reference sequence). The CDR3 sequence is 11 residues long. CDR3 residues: CACGGANVLTF. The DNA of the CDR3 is TGTGCCTGCGGGGGGGCCAACGTCCTGACTTTC.

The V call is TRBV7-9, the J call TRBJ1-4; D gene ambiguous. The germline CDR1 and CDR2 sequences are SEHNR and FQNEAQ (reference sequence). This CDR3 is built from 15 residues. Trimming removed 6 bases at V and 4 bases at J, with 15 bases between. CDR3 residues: CASSPASRGNEKLFF. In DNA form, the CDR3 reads TGTGCCAGCAGTCCAGCGTCCCGGGGTAATGAAAAACTGTTTTTT.